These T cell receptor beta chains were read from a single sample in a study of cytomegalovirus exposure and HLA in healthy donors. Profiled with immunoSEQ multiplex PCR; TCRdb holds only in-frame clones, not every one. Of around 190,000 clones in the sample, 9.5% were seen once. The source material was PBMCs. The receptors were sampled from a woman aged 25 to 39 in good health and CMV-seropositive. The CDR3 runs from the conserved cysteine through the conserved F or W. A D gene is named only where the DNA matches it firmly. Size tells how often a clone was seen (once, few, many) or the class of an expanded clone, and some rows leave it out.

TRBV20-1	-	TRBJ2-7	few	TGCAGTGCTAGCCCCATGTACGAGCAGTACTTC	CSASPMYEQYF
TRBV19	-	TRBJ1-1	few	TGTGCCGTAATGACAGGACCGAACACTGAAGCTTTCTTT	CAVMTGPNTEAFF
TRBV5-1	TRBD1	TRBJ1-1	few	TGCGCCAGCCGGGGACAGGTAAACACTGAAGCTTTCTTT	CASRGQVNTEAFF
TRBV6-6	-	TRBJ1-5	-	TGTGCCGTCAGGGGAACCCATAGCAATCAGCCCCAGCATTTT	CAVRGTHSNQPQHF
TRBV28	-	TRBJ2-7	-	TGTGCCAGCAGTTTAAACGGGGGTTCCCACGAGCAGTACTTC	CASSLNGGSHEQYF
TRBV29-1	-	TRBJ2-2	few	TGCAGCGTTCGGGAAAAAACCGGGGAGCTGTTTTTT	CSVREKTGELFF
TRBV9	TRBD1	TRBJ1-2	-	TGTGCCAGCAGCTCGGACAGGGTCTCTGGCTACACCTTC	CASSSDRVSGYTF
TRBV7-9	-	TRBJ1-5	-	TGTGCCAGCAGCTTAGGGGCCCTCGGAGGGGTTGCGGGCAATCAGCCCCAGCATTTT	CASSLGALGGVAGNQPQHF
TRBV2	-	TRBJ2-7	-	TGTGCCAGCAGCTTACTTGCGGGCGCCATCGAGCAGTACTTC	CASSLLAGAIEQYF
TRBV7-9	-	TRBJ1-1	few	TGTGCCAGCAGCTTAGCGAGACATATGAACACTGAAGCTTTCTTT	CASSLARHMNTEAFF
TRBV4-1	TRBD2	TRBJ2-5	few	TGCGCCAGCAGCCACCTGGGACTAGCGGGAGGTTTCCAAGAGACCCAGTACTTC	CASSHLGLAGGFQETQYF
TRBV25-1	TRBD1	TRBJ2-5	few	TGTGCCAGCAGTGTTTACAGGGGGCGTGAGACCCAGTACTTC	CASSVYRGRETQYF
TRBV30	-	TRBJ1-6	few	TGTGCCTGGAGTAATGGCAACAATTCACCCCTCCACTTT	CAWSNGNNSPLHF
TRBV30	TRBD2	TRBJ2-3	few	TGTGCCGGGGGACTAGCGGGAACCAGCACAGATACGCAGTATTTT	CAGGLAGTSTDTQYF
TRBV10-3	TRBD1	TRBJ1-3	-	TGTGCCATCAGCGGTCAGGGGGCGAGAGGAAACACCATATATTTT	CAISGQGARGNTIYF
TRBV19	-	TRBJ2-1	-	TGTGCCAGTAAGGTCACGGGGGGCGCTGAGCAGTTCTTC	CASKVTGGAEQFF
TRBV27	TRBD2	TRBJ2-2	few	TGTGCCAGCAGTAGAGCGGGAGGATTCACCAGGGAGCTGTTTTTT	CASSRAGGFTRELFF
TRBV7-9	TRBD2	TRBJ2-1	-	TGTGCCAGCAGCTTAGTAGGGGGTAGACTAGCGGGCTACAATGAGCAGTTCTTC	CASSLVGGRLAGYNEQFF
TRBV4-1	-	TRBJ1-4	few	TGCGCCAGCAGCCAAGTCATGTCCAATGAAAAACTGTTTTTT	CASSQVMSNEKLFF
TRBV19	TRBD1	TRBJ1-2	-	TGTGCCAGTAGTCCGACAGGGTGGCATGGCTACACCTTC	CASSPTGWHGYTF
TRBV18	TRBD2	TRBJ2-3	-	TGTGCCAGCTCACCCTTAGCGGGAACCACAGATACGCAGTATTTT	CASSPLAGTTDTQYF
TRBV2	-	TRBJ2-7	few	TGTGCCAGCAGTGACCCGAGACAGAACTCCTACGAGCAGTACTTT	CASSDPRQNSYEQYF
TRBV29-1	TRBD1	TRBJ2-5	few	TGCAGCGTTGAAGACCCCCCGGGACAGAACTTC	CSVEDPPGQNF
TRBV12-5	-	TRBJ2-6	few	TGTGCTAGTGCCACCACTTCTGGGGCCAACGTCCTGACTTTC	CASATTSGANVLTF
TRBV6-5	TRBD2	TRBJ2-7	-	TGTGCCAGCAGTTACTCTAGGGAGGGCCCAGCCTACGAGCAGTACTTC	CASSYSREGPAYEQYF
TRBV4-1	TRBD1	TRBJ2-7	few	TGCGCCAGCAGCCAATGGGACAGGGGAATTCCCTACGAGCAGTACTTC	CASSQWDRGIPYEQYF
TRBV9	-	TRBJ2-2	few	TGTGCCAGCAGGCCCCCGGGACAATATCTCACCGGGGAGCTGTTTTTT	CASRPPGQYLTGELFF
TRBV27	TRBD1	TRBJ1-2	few	TGTGCCAGCAGTTTAGGACAGGGCTATGGCTACACCTTC	CASSLGQGYGYTF
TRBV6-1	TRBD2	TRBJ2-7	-	TGTGCCAGCACACTAGCGGGAGATTACGAGCAGTACTTC	CASTLAGDYEQYF
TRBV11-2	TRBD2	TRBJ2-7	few	TGTGCCAGCAGCTTAGGCCAGCGGGAGATCAACGAGCAGTACTTC	CASSLGQREINEQYF
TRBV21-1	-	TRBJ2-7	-	TGTGCCAGCAGCTCTCTGCTAGCGGCGGTCTACGAGCAGTACTTC	CASSSLLAAVYEQYF
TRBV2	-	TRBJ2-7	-	TGTGCCAGCAGCGGTGGGACATCTTCCTACGAGCAGTACTTC	CASSGGTSSYEQYF
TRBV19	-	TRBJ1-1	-	TGTGCCAGTAAAGGACAGATAGGTACTGAAGCTTTCTTT	CASKGQIGTEAFF
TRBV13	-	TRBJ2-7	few	TGTGCCAGCAGCCTCAGGGGAGCGACCCACGAGCAGTACTTC	CASSLRGATHEQYF
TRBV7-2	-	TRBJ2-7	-	TGTGCCAGCAGCGCTCTACCGTCCGGGGTCTACGAGCAGTACTTC	CASSALPSGVYEQYF
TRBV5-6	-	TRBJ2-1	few	TGTGCCAGCAGCTTGGCCGGTGGGGGCGCCTACAATGAGCAGTTCTTC	CASSLAGGGAYNEQFF
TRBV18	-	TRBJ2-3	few	TGTGCCAGCTCAAACCCGGGCACAGATACGCAGTATTTT	CASSNPGTDTQYF
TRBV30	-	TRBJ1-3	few	TGTGCCTGGAGTGCAGGGGATGGAAACACCATATATTTT	CAWSAGDGNTIYF